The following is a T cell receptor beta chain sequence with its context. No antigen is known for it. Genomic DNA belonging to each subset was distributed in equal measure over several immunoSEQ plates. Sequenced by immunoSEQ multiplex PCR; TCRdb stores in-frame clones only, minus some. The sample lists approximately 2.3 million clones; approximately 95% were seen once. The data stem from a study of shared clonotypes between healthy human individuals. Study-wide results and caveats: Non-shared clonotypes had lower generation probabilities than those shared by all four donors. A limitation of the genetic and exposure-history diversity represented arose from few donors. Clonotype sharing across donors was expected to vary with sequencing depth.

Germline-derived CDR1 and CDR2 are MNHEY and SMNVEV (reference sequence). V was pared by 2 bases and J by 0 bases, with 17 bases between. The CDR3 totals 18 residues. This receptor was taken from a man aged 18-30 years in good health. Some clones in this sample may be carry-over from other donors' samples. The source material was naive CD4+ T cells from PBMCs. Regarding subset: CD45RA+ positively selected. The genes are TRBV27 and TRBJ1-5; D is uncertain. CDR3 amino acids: CASSLRYSLSNSNQPQHF. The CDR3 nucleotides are TGTGCCAGCAGTTTACGGTACAGTCTTTCCAATAGCAATCAGCCCCAGCATTTT.